This TCR beta chain was captured by sequencing in a study of beta chain features in type 1 diabetes (dated by TCRdb to 2017 to 2018). Describing the broader study: Patients and healthy donors did not differ in mean age, gender distribution, total cell number or subset yield. Across all samples, around 100 million sorted cells were examined, and cell number per subset correlated strongly with RNA yield. The study compared the TCRB repertoires of sorted circulating CD4+ T cell subsets in recently diagnosed type 1 diabetes patients with those in matched healthy donors. Whereas all 28 donors provided naive and central memory subsets, regulatory and stem cell-like memory subsets were isolated from just 8 patients and roughly eight healthy donors.

The CDR3 runs 13 residues from the cysteine to the phenylalanine. The sequence is cut down to CDR3 DNA, 39 bases in frame from base 1. In the germline V gene, CDR1 corresponds to MGHDK and CDR2 to SYGVNS. Relative to germline, V is missing 10 bases and J is missing 9 bases, with 12 bases of the junction outside any gene match. A single peripheral blood draw of about 116 mL on average was collected from each donor into heparinised tubes. A BD FACSAria II was used to sort naive, central memory, regulatory and stem cell-like memory CD4+ T cells with a panel that included CD45RO, CCR7, CD25, CD127, CD95 and CD27. A purity above 95% was achieved for all sorted populations. Right away, PBMCs were isolated by Lymphoprep density gradient centrifugation and were stained directly, with no culture step. To minimize batch effects, samples were stained and sorted in pairs, one healthy donor with one patient per experiment.

This clone was detected a few times. Its antigen has not been determined. Base qualities are missing; no much larger clone stands one base away. Results the study describes overall, beyond this receptor: HLA sub-analyses involved small numbers of individuals, so any influence of HLA type on TCRB rearrangement remained unresolved. At VDJ recombination sites, type 1 diabetes patients had fewer insertions and more deleted nucleotides, which implies abnormalities in thymic rearrangement. PCR might favor shorter templates, but patient and control samples were amplified and corrected together, so any skew would affect both groups equally. Naive, central memory and regulatory TCRB repertoires appeared more similar among patients than among healthy donors. Because cDNA was sequenced instead of genomic DNA, activated cells with high expression could be over-represented, although the groups did not differ in activation or CD3 levels. Type 1 diabetes patients showed a moderate but significant shortening of TCRB CDR3 length in all four CD4+ subsets.

All of the isolated RNA was reverse transcribed with the High Capacity cDNA Reverse Transcription Kit, so expressed TCRB transcripts were sequenced. Naive, central memory and regulatory T cell samples underwent deep immunoSEQ sequencing, averaging roughly 3.3 million total reads per sample. Sorted cells were lysed in RLT buffer and RNA was extracted with DNase-treated RNeasy Micro or Mini kits, depending on cell number. To prevent cross-contamination, each cell subset was processed individually, whereas patient and healthy donor samples were processed jointly. The immunoSEQ multiplex PCR was used to amplify TCRB sequences from cDNA, generating 87-bp fragments that spanned the CDR3 region. Sequencing of the amplicons was performed on the Illumina HiSeq platform. From the authors' description of their analysis: PCR bias was computationally corrected using synthetic template baselines, reads within Hamming distance 2 were collapsed, and singletons that could not be merged were discarded. By aligning reads against IMGT, V, D and J genes, CDR3 length, and insertions or deletions at six rearrangement sites were assigned. Within each subset, clonotype counts were normalized to sorted cell number, after which true diversity and Gini coefficients were computed with the tcR R package. The overlap coefficient, calculated on TCRB nucleotide sequences, was used to measure repertoire sharing. Out-of-frame TCRB sequences from naive cells were analyzed to stand in for the pre-selection repertoire. TCRdb provides this immuneACCESS table in a form limited to in-frame rearrangements. Some clones are lacking; in checked studies, under half of them reflect an unresolved V gene, and why the rest are absent is not known. V and J calls plus clone size are reproduced from that table; the DNA served to infer D and trimming. Across this sample there are about 250,000 clones, with roughly 13% seen only once. The ten largest clonotypes hold more than 0.02% of the sample.

Sequenced sample: naive CD4+ T cells from blood. This specimen's cell subset or site label, interpreted: true naive CD4+ T cells. This TCR came from a woman aged 40 to 50 in good health. The chain is assembled from TRBV25-1 and TRBJ1-2; the central 9 bases match TRBD1. The CDR3 corresponds to CATREQGAFSYTF. The nucleotide sequence is TGTGCCACCCGGGAACAGGGGGCTTTTAGCTACACCTTC.